These 21 T cell receptor beta chains share one sample of origin, sequenced in a study of graft-versus-host responses after intestinal transplantation. Some clones are missing from TCRdb's copy, which holds only in-frame ones; the method was immunoSEQ multiplex PCR. The sample has about 94,000 clones; roughly 90% are singletons. Antigens for these TCRs are unknown. The specimen was unstimulated CD8+ T cells sorted from spleen or lymph node cells, collected before intestinal transplant. Receptors originate from a human donor who received an intestinal transplant.

V usage is TRBV6-5 and J usage is TRBJ1-1; 9 bases line up with TRBD1. The CDR3 is 13 residues long. Per germline, CDR1 MNHEY and CDR2 SVGAGI. Losses at the gene ends were 6 bases for V and 6 bases for J; bases not matched to a gene: 5. CDR3 amino acids: CASRPDRGAEAFF. For the CDR3, the DNA is TGTGCCAGCAGACCGGACAGGGGCGCTGAAGCTTTCTTT.

J is TRBJ2-1 and V is TRBV7-3; TRBD2 matches 8 bases. The germline V gene encodes CDR1 SGHTA and CDR2 FQGTGA. CDR3 length equals 16 residues. The junction had 10 bases not matched to a gene; V was cut back by 4 bases and J by 5 bases. CDR3 DNA: TGTGCCAGCAGCTCGGAGAGCGGGAGTGCCGACAATGAGCAGTTCTTC. As protein: CASSSESGSADNEQFF. The complete variable domain, with remaining parts taken from reference TRBV7-3 and TRBJ2-1, reads GAGVSQTPSNKVTEKGKYVELRCDPISGHTALYWYRQSLGQGPEFLIYFQGTGAADDSGLPNDRFFAVRPEGSVSTLKIQRTERGDSAVYLCASSSESGSADNEQFFGPGTRLTVL.

This chain uses TRBV5-6 with TRBJ1-4; a possible D gene is TRBD1 (5 bases). Trimming shortened V by 4 bases and J by 3 bases, and 10 bases separated the two germline ends. Germline V gene data show CDR1 as SGHDT and CDR2 as YYEEEE. The CDR3 runs 14 residues. In DNA, the CDR3 is TGTGCCAGCAGCCTCGGGACTTCTAATGAAAAACTGTTTTTT. Protein: CASSLGTSNEKLFF.

This chain uses TRBV9 with TRBJ2-5; possibly TRBD1 for D (6 bases). The CDR3 is made up of 16 amino acids. Trimming stripped 0 bases from V and 0 bases from J, with 12 bases between. In germline, CDR1 is SGDLS, CDR2 YYNGEE. The CDR3 DNA follows: TGTGCCAGCAGCGTAGAAGTAGGGGACAACCAAGAGACCCAGTACTTC. Amino acid sequence: CASSVEVGDNQETQYF.

The rearrangement links TRBV5-6 to TRBJ2-3; TRBD2 aligns across 9 bases. Germline V lookup: CDR1 SGHDT, CDR2 YYEEEE. Trimming removed 1 base from V and 0 bases from J; junction bases left unmatched: 9. The CDR3 contains 18 residues. The CDR3 DNA follows: TGTGCCAGCAGCTTGAGCGGGAGGCCCCTTTTTAGCACAGATACGCAGTATTTT. The encoded protein is CASSLSGRPLFSTDTQYF.

This chain uses TRBV30 with TRBJ2-1; possible D gene TRBD2, 5 bases. The V gene lost 3 bases and the J gene lost 1 base, with 7 bases spanning the gap. The CDR3 covers 13 residues. Germline V CDR1 and CDR2: GTSNPN, SVGIG (reference sequence). The CDR3 sequence is CAWSGDSYNEQFF. The DNA of the CDR3 is TGTGCCTGGAGCGGGGATTCCTACAATGAGCAGTTCTTC.

This clone came up a few times. CDR3 coding DNA: TGTGCCAGCAGCCCCGAGGTAACAGGGGGTCCCTACGAGCAGTACTTC. As protein: CASSPEVTGGPYEQYF. The genes are TRBV5-4 and TRBJ2-7; 8 bases are shared with TRBD1. From germline, CDR1 is SGHNT and CDR2 YYREEE (reference sequence). The junction had 11 bases not matched to a gene; V was cut back by 4 bases and J by 2 bases. The CDR3 spans 16 residues.

J is TRBJ2-1 and V is TRBV9; 10 nucleotides line up with TRBD1. The germline V gene has CDR1 SGDLS and CDR2 YYNGEE. With 0 bases clipped from V and 6 bases from J, the junction kept 9 bases outside the gene matches. This CDR3 is built from 17 residues. The CDR3 DNA reads as TGTGCCAGCAGCGTAGCTACCAGGGACAGGGGAGGCAATGAGCAGTTCTTC. Protein: CASSVATRDRGGNEQFF.

The rearrangement links TRBV9 to TRBJ2-1; TRBD1 aligns across 8 bases. Trimming cost V 7 bases and J 3 bases; bases outside gene matches: 6. The CDR3 is 14 amino acids. Germline assignment: CDR1 SGDLS and CDR2 YYNGEE. CDR3 residues: CASGPGGGYNEQFF. Here the CDR3 DNA reads TGTGCCAGCGGTCCAGGGGGCGGCTACAATGAGCAGTTCTTC.

V is TRBV15 and J is TRBJ2-2; TRBD2 is a possible D gene (6 bases). V lost 0 bases, J lost 4 bases, and 9 bases lay in between. The CDR3 runs 15 residues. Germline V gene data show CDR1 as LNHNV and CDR2 as YYDKDF (reference sequence). The CDR3 spells CATSRDRGTTGELFF. The CDR3 DNA is TGTGCCACCAGCAGAGACCGCGGGACCACCGGGGAGCTGTTTTTT.

The chain has TRBV29-1 and TRBJ1-3; D is undetermined. The germline V gene has CDR1 SQVTM and CDR2 ANQGSEA. The CDR3 has 12 amino acids. V lost 4 bases, J lost 8 bases, and 12 bases lay in between. CDR3 DNA sequence: TGCAGCGTTGTTCACCGCGCGGACACCATATATTTT. Encoded protein: CSVVHRADTIYF.

The chain carries TRBV11-2 and TRBJ2-7; D may be TRBD2 (6 bases). The germline V gene has CDR1 SGHAT and CDR2 FQNNGV. Trimming cost V 4 bases and J 2 bases, with 9 bases left between them. This CDR3 comprises 13 residues. Here the CDR3 DNA reads TGTGCCAGCAGCTCCGGGACTCCCTACGAGCAGTACTTC. This gives the protein CASSSGTPYEQYF.

The V gene is TRBV27, the J gene TRBJ2-7; TRBD2 aligns across 14 bases. The CDR3 loop spans 18 amino acids. Germline trimming cut 5 bases from V and 0 bases from J; bases unmatched to any gene: 9. Germline V gives CDR1 MNHEY, CDR2 SMNVEV (reference sequence). This CDR3 reads CASSITGTSGRSSYEQYF. The CDR3 nucleotides are TGTGCCAGCAGTATAACCGGGACTAGCGGGAGAAGCTCCTACGAGCAGTACTTC.

This clone was seen a few times. The genes are TRBV2 and TRBJ1-1, with a weak D call TRBD1 (5 bases). This CDR3 comprises 16 residues. CDR1 and CDR2 (germline): SNHLY, FYNNEI. V dropped 5 bases and J dropped 1 base, with 17 bases sitting between them. The DNA for the CDR3 is TGTGCCAGCAGTCCCTTCATCGGGGGGGAGAACACTGAAGCTTTCTTT. As protein: CASSPFIGGENTEAFF.

V gene TRBV7-9 combines with J gene TRBJ1-5; 8 bases map to TRBD1. V trimming: 5 bases; J trimming: 3 bases; junction bases outside the gene matches: 9. Germline V gene data show CDR1 as SEHNR and CDR2 as FQNEAQ (reference sequence). This CDR3 has 16 residues. CDR3 residues: CASSQSGQAINQPQHF. The CDR3, as DNA: TGTGCCAGCAGCCAATCGGGACAGGCCATCAATCAGCCCCAGCATTTT.

The chain couples TRBV5-5 to TRBJ2-7; D gene ambiguous. Looked up from germline, CDR1 is SGHKS and CDR2 is YYEKEE (reference sequence). CDR3 length: 14 residues. Trimming took off 4 bases at V and 2 bases at J, with 13 bases between the two ends. CDR3 bases: TGTGCCAGCAGCCTACTAATGGGTACCTACGAGCAGTACTTC. Translated, it gives CASSLLMGTYEQYF.

This clone has just a few counts. The V call is TRBV6-1, the J call TRBJ2-7, with D possibly TRBD1 on 6 matching bases. The CDR3 has 18 residues. V lost 3 bases and J 2 bases, leaving 23 bases between the germline ends. Germline V gene lookup returns CDR1 MNHNS and CDR2 SASEGT. The CDR3 DNA is TGTGCCAGCAGTGATGAGAGGGCCACAGGGTTTGGGGCCTACGAGCAGTACTTC. Amino acids: CASSDERATGFGAYEQYF.

This clone was observed a handful of times. Other nucleotide sequences in the sample specify the same CDR3. The chain recombines TRBV5-1 with TRBJ2-7; 8 nucleotides match TRBD1. J gave up 3 bases and V 2 bases, and 1 base lay outside the gene matches. CDR1 is SGHRS, CDR2 YFSETQ, per germline. This CDR3 has 13 residues. The CDR3 protein is CASSFGTGYEQYF. The CDR3 coding sequence is TGCGCCAGCAGCTTCGGGACAGGCTACGAGCAGTACTTC.

This clone was detected only once. For the CDR3, the DNA is TGTGCCAGCAGCTTACAGGGGCGCGGCACCGGGGAGCTGTTTTTT. Translated: CASSLQGRGTGELFF. This chain joins TRBV7-6 and TRBJ2-2, with TRBD1 as a possible D gene (6 bases). This CDR3 region has 15 residues. V lost 2 bases and J lost 4, with 11 bases in between. CDR1 is SGHVS, CDR2 FNYEAQ, per germline.

This clone was counted a single time. This chain joins TRBV5-1 and TRBJ1-1; 8 bases line up with TRBD1. V trimming: 3 bases; J trimming: 0 bases; junction bases outside the gene matches: 7. Germline V gene sequence: CDR1 SGHRS, CDR2 YFSETQ. The CDR3 runs to 16 residues. As DNA, the CDR3 is TGCGCCAGCAGCTATCGGACAGGGCCCATGAACACTGAAGCTTTCTTT. This encodes CASSYRTGPMNTEAFF.

V and J are TRBV14 and TRBJ1-6, with 7 bases that match TRBD1. CDR3 length: 17 residues. The V gene end was trimmed by 4 bases and the J gene end by 6 bases; junction bases not matched to a gene: 12. Looked up from germline, CDR1 is SGHDN and CDR2 is FVKESK. This CDR3 is CASSRPPGGSPNSPLHF. The CDR3 bases are TGTGCCAGCAGCCGACCTCCAGGGGGAAGCCCTAATTCACCCCTCCACTTT.